The 14 T cell receptor beta chains in this list originate from one sample, sequenced in a study of cytomegalovirus exposure and HLA in healthy donors. The PCR was carried out with 60 Vbeta primers and 13 Jbeta primers. The method was immunoSEQ multiplex PCR; TCRdb's version includes in-frame clones alone and lacks a portion of them. The data show about 150,000 clones, around 80% seen once. The sample comprised PBMCs. The source of these receptors is a woman aged 40-49 years in good health and CMV-seronegative.

V and J are TRBV9 and TRBJ1-5; D ambiguous. This CDR3 spans 15 amino acids. Trimming took off 0 bases at V and 4 bases at J, with 11 bases between the two ends. Germline V gene sequence: CDR1 SGDLS, CDR2 YYNGEE. As DNA, the CDR3 is TGTGCCAGCAGCGTAGAGCCAGGCGGGAATCAGCCCCAGCATTTT. Its protein product is CASSVEPGGNQPQHF.

The rearrangement uses TRBV30 and TRBJ1-5; perhaps TRBD1 as D (5 bases). V was clipped by 3 bases and J by 10 bases, with 10 bases between them. CDR1 is GTSNPN, CDR2 SVGIG, per germline (reference sequence). The CDR3 has 11 residues. The CDR3 sequence: CAWSIGGPQHF. The CDR3, as DNA: TGTGCCTGGAGCATCGGGGGTCCCCAGCATTTT.

This chain links TRBV6-5 with TRBJ1-1; D unclear. Deletions cut 8 bases from V and 3 bases from J, with 7 bases between. From germline, CDR1 is MNHEY and CDR2 SVGAGI. This CDR3 has 11 amino acids. The CDR3 DNA reads as TGTGCCAGCGTACATCACACTGAAGCTTTCTTT. Its translation is CASVHHTEAFF.

The rearrangement joins TRBV5-6 to TRBJ1-5; TRBD1 matches 7 bases. In germline, CDR1 is SGHDT, CDR2 YYEEEE. The CDR3 covers 16 residues. Trimming cost V 3 bases and J 3 bases; bases outside gene matches: 9. CDR3 in amino acids: CASSYSVDRINQPQHF. In DNA form, the CDR3 reads TGTGCCAGCAGCTATAGTGTGGACAGGATCAATCAGCCCCAGCATTTT.

The chain couples TRBV2 to TRBJ2-1, with 14 bases lining up with TRBD2. The CDR3 has 16 amino acids. Germline V lookup: CDR1 SNHLY, CDR2 FYNNEI. V lost 6 bases, J lost 8 bases, and 9 bases stayed unmatched. Here the CDR3 DNA reads TGTGCCAGCAGAACCGGACTAGCGGGGGGAGGCTATGAGCAGTTCTTC. Protein: CASRTGLAGGGYEQFF.

The CDR3 protein is CASSIEVPGNSPLHF. DNA of the CDR3: TGCGCCAGCAGCATCGAGGTTCCCGGTAATTCACCCCTCCACTTT. This chain links TRBV5-1 with TRBJ1-6; D gene ambiguous. From germline, CDR1 is SGHRS and CDR2 YFSETQ. V was clipped by 4 bases and J by 6 bases, with 14 bases between them. The CDR3 is made up of 15 amino acids. The whole variable domain, remainder taken from reference TRBV5-1 and TRBJ1-6, is KAGVTQTPRYLIKTRGQQVTLSCSPISGHRSVSWYQQTPGQGLQFLFEYFSETQRNKGNFPGRFSGRQFSNSRSEMNVSTLELGDSALYLCASSIEVPGNSPLHFGNGTRLTVT.

The chain carries TRBV27 and TRBJ2-1; 8 nucleotides line up with TRBD2. In germline, CDR1 is MNHEY, CDR2 SMNVEV (reference sequence). The CDR3 covers 15 residues. The J segment lost 3 bases and the V segment lost 5 bases, leaving 6 bases of the junction unmatched. CDR3 coding DNA: TGTGCCAGCAGTCAAAGACTAGCGAGCTACAATGAGCAGTTCTTC. Residues: CASSQRLASYNEQFF.

CDR3 nucleotides: TGTGCCAGCAGACAGGGGGTCCATGGCTACACCTTC. Translated, it gives CASRQGVHGYTF. The J gene is TRBJ1-2, the V gene TRBV27; 8 bases align to TRBD1. The CDR3 is 12 amino acids. From germline, CDR1 is MNHEY and CDR2 SMNVEV (reference sequence). With 6 bases clipped from V and 6 bases from J, the junction kept 3 bases outside the gene matches.

The J gene is TRBJ2-7, the V gene TRBV13; no definite D call. The germline CDR1 and CDR2 sequences are PRHDT and FYEKMQ (reference sequence). Trimming left V 5 bases short and J 3 bases short, with 20 bases between. CDR3 length equals 16 residues. This chain's CDR3 is CASSATDSDPDYEQYF. Here the CDR3 DNA reads TGTGCCAGCAGCGCCACCGACTCAGATCCCGACTACGAGCAGTACTTC.

The chain recombines TRBV29-1 with TRBJ1-1; TRBD1 matches at 9 bases. This CDR3 spans 15 amino acids. The germline gives CDR1 SQVTM, CDR2 ANQGSEA. Trimming removed 7 bases from V and 1 base from J; junction bases left unmatched: 10. In nucleotides, the CDR3 is TGCAGCGCACAACAGGGGGCCCTTCCGAACACTGAAGCTTTCTTT. This codes for CSAQQGALPNTEAFF.

This clone was found a few times. This rearrangement joins TRBV2 to TRBJ2-7, with D possibly being TRBD1 (5 bases). Per germline, CDR1 SNHLY and CDR2 FYNNEI. V lost 8 bases, J lost 2 bases, and 19 bases lay in between. The CDR3 is 15 amino acids. CDR3 in DNA: TGTGCCAGCCTCAAGGCGCAGGGTGGCGCCTACGAGCAGTACTTC. This gives the protein CASLKAQGGAYEQYF.

CDR3 nucleotides: TGTGCCAGCAGCCAAGGGGGTAGCGGGGAGACCCAGTACTTC. Protein sequence: CASSQGGSGETQYF. The chain has TRBV4-2 and TRBJ2-5, with TRBD2 identical over 7 bases. CDR1 and CDR2 from the germline V gene are LGHNA and YNFKEQ. J was trimmed by 5 bases and V by 1 base; bases with no gene match: 4. The CDR3 loop spans 14 amino acids.

This clone was picked up a small number of times. At one boundary the junction diverges from the germline segment, which might be a read error. This chain connects TRBV15 to TRBJ2-5, with 11 bases aligning to TRBD1. Germline loops: CDR1 LNHNV, CDR2 YYDKDF (reference sequence). The CDR3 contains 15 residues. For the CDR3, the DNA is TGTGCCACCAGCAGTGAGAGGACAGGGGGCCTCGGCCATCACTTC. This encodes CATSSERTGGLGHHF.

The sample holds one count of this clone. This rearrangement joins TRBV6-6 to TRBJ2-7; 7 nucleotides line up with TRBD1. This CDR3 region has 15 residues. CDR1 and CDR2 from the germline V gene are MNHNY and SVGAGI (reference sequence). The J segment lost 0 bases and the V segment lost 6 bases, leaving 8 bases of the junction unmatched. CDR3: CASRPRQGSSYEQYF. Here the CDR3 DNA reads TGTGCCAGCAGGCCTCGACAGGGCAGCTCCTACGAGCAGTACTTC.